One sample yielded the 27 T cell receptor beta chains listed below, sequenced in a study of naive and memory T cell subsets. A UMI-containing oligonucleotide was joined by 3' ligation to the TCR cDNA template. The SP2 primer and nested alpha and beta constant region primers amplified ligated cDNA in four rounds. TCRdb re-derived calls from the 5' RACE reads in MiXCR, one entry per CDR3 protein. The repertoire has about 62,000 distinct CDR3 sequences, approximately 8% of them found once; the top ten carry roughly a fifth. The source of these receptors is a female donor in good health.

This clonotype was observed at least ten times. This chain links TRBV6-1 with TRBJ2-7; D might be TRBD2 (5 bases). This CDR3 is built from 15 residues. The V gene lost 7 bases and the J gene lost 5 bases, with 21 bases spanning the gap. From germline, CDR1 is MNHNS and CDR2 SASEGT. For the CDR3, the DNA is TGTGCCAGCACCTTTGAACCGAGGGCCTACCACGAGCAGTACTTC. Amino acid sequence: CASTFEPRAYHEQYF.

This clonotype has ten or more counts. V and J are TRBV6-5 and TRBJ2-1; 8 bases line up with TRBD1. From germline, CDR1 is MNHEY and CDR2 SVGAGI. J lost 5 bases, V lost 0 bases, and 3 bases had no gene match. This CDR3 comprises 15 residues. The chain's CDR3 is CASSYSTGADNEQFF. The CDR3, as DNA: TGTGCCAGCAGTTACTCGACAGGGGCCGACAATGAGCAGTTCTTC.

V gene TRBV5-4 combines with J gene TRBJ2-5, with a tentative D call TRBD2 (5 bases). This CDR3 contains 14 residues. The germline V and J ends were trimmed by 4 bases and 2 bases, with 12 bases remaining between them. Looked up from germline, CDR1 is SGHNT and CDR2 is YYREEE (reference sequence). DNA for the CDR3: TGTGCCAGCAGCCCTCATAGCGATCAAGAGACCCAGTACTTC. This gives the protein CASSPHSDQETQYF.

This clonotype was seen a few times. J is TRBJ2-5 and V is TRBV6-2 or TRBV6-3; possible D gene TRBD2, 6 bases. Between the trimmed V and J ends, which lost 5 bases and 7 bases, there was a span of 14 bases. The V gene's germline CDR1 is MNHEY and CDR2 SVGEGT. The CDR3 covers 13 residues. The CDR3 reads CASSPSGAATQYF. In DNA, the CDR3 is TGTGCCAGCAGTCCTTCGGGAGCGGCGACCCAGTACTTC.

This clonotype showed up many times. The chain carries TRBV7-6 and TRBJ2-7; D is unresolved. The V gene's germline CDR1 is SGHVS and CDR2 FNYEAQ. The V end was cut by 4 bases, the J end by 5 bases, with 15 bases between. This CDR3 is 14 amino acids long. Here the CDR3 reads CASSSSTGFHEQYF. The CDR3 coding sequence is TGTGCCAGCAGCTCAAGTACGGGTTTCCACGAGCAGTACTTC.

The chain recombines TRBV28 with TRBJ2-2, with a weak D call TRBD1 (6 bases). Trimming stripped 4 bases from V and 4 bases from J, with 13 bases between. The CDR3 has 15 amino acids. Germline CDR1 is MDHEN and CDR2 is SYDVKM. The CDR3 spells CASSYTRTVTGELFF. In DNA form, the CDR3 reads TGTGCCAGCAGTTATACTCGGACAGTCACCGGGGAGCTGTTTTTT.

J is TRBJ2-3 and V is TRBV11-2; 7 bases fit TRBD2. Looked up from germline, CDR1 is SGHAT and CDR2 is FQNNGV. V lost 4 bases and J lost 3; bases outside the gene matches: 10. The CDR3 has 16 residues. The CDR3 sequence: CASSSHWGGGTDTQYF. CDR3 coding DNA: TGTGCCAGCAGCTCTCATTGGGGGGGTGGAACAGATACGCAGTATTTT. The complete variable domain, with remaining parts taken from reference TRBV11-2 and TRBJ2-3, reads EAGVAQSPRYKIIEKRQSVAFWCNPISGHATLYWYQQILGQGPKLLIQFQNNGVVDDSQLPKDRFSAERLKGVDSTLKIQPAKLEDSAVYLCASSSHWGGGTDTQYFGPGTRLTVL.

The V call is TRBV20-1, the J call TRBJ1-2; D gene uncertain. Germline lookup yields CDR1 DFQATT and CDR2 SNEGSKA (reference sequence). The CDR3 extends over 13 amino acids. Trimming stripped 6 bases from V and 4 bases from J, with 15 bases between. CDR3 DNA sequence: TGCAGTGCAAATGAACAAGGTTCCTATGGCTACACCTTC. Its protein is CSANEQGSYGYTF.

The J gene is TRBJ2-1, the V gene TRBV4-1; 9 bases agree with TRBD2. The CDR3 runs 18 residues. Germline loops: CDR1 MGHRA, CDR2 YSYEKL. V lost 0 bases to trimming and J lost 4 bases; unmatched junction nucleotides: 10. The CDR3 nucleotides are TGCGCCAGCAGCCAAGAAAAGGGATTCGCGGGGGGGTACAATGAGCAGTTCTTC. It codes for CASSQEKGFAGGYNEQFF.

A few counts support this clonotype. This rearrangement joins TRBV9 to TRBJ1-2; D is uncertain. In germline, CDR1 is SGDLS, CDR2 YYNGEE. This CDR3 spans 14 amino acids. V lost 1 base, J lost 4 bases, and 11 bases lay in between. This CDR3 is CASSVHLASYGYTF. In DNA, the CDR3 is TGTGCCAGCAGCGTACACTTGGCTTCCTATGGCTACACCTTC.

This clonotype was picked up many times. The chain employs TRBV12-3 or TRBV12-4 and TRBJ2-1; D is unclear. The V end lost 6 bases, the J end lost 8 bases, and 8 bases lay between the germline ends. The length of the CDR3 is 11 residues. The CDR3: CASRLGDEQFF. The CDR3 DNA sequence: TGTGCCAGCAGGCTTGGGGATGAGCAGTTCTTC.

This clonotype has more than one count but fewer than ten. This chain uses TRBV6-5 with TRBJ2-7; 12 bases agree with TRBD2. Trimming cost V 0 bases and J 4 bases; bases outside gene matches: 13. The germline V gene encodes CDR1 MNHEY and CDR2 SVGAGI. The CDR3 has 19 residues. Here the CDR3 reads CASSYSPTTSGRRRYEQYF. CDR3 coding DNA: TGTGCCAGCAGTTACTCACCAACTACTAGCGGGAGGAGAAGGTACGAGCAGTACTTC.

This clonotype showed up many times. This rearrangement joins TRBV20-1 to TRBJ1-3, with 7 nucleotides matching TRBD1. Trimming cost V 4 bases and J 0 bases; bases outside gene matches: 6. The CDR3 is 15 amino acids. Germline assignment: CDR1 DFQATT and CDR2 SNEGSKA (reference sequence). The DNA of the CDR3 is TGCAGTGCTACGACAGGGAGGGACTCTGGAAACACCATATATTTT. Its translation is CSATTGRDSGNTIYF.

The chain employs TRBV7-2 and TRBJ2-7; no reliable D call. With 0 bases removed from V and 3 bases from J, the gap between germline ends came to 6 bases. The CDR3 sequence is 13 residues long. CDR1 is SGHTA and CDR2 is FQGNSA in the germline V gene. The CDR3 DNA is TGTGCCAGCAGCTTAGCAGAAGGCTACGAGCAGTACTTC. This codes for CASSLAEGYEQYF.

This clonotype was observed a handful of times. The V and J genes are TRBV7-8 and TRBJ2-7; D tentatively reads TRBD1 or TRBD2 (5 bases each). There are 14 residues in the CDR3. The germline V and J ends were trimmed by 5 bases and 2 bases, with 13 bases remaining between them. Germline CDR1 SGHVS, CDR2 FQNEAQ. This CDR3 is CASSPPGQTYEQYF. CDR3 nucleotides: TGTGCCAGCAGCCCGCCGGGGCAGACCTACGAGCAGTACTTC.

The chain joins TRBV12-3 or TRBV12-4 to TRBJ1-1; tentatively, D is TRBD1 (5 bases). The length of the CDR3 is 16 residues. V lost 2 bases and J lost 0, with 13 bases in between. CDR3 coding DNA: TGTGCCAGCAGTTTACCCCCGGGGCAGTTGAACACTGAAGCTTTCTTT. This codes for CASSLPPGQLNTEAFF.

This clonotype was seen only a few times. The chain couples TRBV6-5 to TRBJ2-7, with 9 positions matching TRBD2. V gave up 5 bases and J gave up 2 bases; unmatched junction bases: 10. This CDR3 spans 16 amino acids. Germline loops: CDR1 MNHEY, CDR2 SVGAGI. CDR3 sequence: CASSPAGLAAAYEQYF. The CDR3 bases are TGTGCCAGCAGTCCTGCGGGACTAGCAGCTGCCTACGAGCAGTACTTC.

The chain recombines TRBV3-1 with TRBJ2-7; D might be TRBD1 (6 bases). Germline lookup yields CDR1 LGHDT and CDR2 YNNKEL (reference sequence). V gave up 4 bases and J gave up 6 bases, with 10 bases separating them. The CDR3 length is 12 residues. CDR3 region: CASSPDSIEQYF. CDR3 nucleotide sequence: TGTGCCAGCAGCCCGGACAGTATCGAGCAGTACTTC.

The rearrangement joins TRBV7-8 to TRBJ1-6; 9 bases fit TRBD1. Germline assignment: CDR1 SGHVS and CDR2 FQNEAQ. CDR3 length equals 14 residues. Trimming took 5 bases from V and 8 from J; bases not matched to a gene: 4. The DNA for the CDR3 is TGTGCCAGCAGCACCGGGACAGGGCATTCACCCCTCCACTTT. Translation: CASSTGTGHSPLHF.

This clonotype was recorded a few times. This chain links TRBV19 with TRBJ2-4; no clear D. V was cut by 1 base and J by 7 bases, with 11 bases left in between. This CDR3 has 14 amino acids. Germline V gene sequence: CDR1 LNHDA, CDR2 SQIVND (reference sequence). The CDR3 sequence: CASSIGSEANIQYF. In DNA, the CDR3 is TGTGCCAGTAGTATAGGGTCAGAGGCGAACATTCAGTACTTC.

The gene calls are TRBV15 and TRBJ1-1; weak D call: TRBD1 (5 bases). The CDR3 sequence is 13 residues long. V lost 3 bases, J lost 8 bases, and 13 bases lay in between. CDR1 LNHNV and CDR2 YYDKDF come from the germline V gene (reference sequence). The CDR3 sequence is CATSRGQGVEAFF. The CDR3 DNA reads TGTGCCACCAGCAGGGGTCAGGGAGTAGAAGCTTTCTTT.

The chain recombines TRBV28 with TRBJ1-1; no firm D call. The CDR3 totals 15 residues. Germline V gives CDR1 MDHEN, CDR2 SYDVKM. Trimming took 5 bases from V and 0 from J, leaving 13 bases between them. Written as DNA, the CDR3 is TGTGCCAGCAGTCCCGGAAGAGAGCTGAACACTGAAGCTTTCTTT. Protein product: CASSPGRELNTEAFF.

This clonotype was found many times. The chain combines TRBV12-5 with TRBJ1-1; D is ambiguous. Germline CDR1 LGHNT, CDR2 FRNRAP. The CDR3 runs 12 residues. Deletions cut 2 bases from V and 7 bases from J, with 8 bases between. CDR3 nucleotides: TGTGCTAGTGGTTTGAAGGGTAATGAAGCTTTCTTT. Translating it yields CASGLKGNEAFF.

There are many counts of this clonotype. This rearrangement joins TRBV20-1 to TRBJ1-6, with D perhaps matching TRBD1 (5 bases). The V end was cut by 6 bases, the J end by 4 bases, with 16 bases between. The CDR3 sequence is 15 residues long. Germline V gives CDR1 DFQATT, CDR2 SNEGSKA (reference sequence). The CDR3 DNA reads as TGCAGTGCCCCGGGGCAGGGAGCATATAATTCACCCCTCCACTTT. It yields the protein CSAPGQGAYNSPLHF.

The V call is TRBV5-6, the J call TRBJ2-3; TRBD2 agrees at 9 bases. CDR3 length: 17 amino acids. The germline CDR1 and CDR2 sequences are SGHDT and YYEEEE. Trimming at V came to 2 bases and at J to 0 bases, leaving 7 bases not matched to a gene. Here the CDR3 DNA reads TGTGCCAGCAGCTTTCAAGCGGGAGGCCGGAGCACAGATACGCAGTATTTT. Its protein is CASSFQAGGRSTDTQYF.

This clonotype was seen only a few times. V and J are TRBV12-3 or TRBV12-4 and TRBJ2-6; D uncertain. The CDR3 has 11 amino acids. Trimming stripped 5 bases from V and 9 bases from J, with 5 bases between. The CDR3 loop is CASSPNNVLTF. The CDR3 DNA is TGTGCCAGCAGTCCCAACAACGTCCTGACTTTC.

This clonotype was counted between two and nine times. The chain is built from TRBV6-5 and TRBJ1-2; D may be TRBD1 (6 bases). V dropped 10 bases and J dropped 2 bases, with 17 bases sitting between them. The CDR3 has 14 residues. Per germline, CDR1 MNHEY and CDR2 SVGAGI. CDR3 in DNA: TGTGCCACCTCCGCCCTGACAGGAAACTATGGCTACACCTTC. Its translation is CATSALTGNYGYTF.